This T cell receptor beta chain was recorded in a study of blood T cell repertoires in COVID-19. On the study more broadly: Some COVID-19 samples were acute and others convalescent; all came from the United States, Italy and Spain. PBMCs, B-cell-depleted T cells, or T cells provided the cDNA or gDNA that made up the material.

CDR1 and CDR2 (germline): MNHEY, SVGAGI. Between the trimmed V and J ends, which lost 8 bases and 10 bases, there was a span of 12 bases. The CDR3 is made up of 12 amino acids. Original handling: For nucleated cells, counts were estimated from reference gene primer amplification. Clones were sequenced by immunoSEQ multiplex PCR, and TCRdb holds only the in-frame ones, with some missing. D and trimming come from the DNA, and the V and J calls and clone size come from that table. In the table there are approximately 50,000 clones, over 80% of which are singletons. The rearrangement joins TRBV6-5 to TRBJ1-6; D possibly corresponds to TRBD1 (6 bases). The sequence came from a human donor in a cohort sampled during active COVID-19. Sequenced material: peripheral blood. CDR3 in amino acids: CASGAGQSPLHF. The CDR3 nucleotides are TGTGCCAGCGGGGCAGGACAGTCACCCCTCCACTTT.